Below, 12 T cell receptor beta chains from the same sample are listed, as sequenced in a study of cytomegalovirus exposure and HLA in healthy donors. Primers included in the PCR were 60 Vbeta and 13 Jbeta primers. The protocol was immunoSEQ multiplex PCR, while the TCRdb copy is restricted to in-frame clones and leaves out a portion. The listing records 150,000 to 200,000 clones. Sequenced sample: PBMCs. These receptors all stem from a man aged 25 to 45 in good health and CMV-seronegative.

CDR3 bases: TGTGCCAGTAGCCAGACAGGGGTCCCCTACGAGCAGTACTTC. It encodes CASSQTGVPYEQYF. The V and J genes are TRBV19 and TRBJ2-7; TRBD1 matches 8 bases. Germline V gene lookup returns CDR1 LNHDA and CDR2 SQIVND (reference sequence). The trim removed 6 bases at V and 2 bases at J, leaving 6 bases unmatched. The CDR3 spans 14 residues.

The V call is TRBV25-1, the J call TRBJ2-2, with no clear D. The germline gives CDR1 MGHDK, CDR2 SYGVNS. Trimming shortened V by 2 bases and J by 0 bases, and 13 bases separated the two germline ends. The CDR3 has 17 amino acids. The CDR3 is CASSETLFGPNTGELFF. The DNA for the CDR3 is TGTGCCAGCAGTGAAACCCTATTCGGTCCGAACACCGGGGAGCTGTTTTTT.

The rearrangement joins TRBV9 to TRBJ2-3, with 7 bases aligning to TRBD1. V was pared by 0 bases and J by 8 bases, with 9 bases of the junction left unmatched. CDR1 and CDR2 from the germline V gene are SGDLS and YYNGEE. The CDR3 is 15 amino acids. The CDR3 DNA sequence: TGTGCCAGCAGCGTAGCGGGACAGCTGAGTAGTACGCAGTATTTT. It yields the protein CASSVAGQLSSTQYF.

V usage is TRBV6-1 and J usage is TRBJ2-1; TRBD2 matches 10 bases. J lost 8 bases, V lost 7 bases, and 8 bases had no gene match. CDR1 MNHNS and CDR2 SASEGT come from the germline V gene. CDR3 length: 14 amino acids. As DNA, the CDR3 is TGTGCCAGCACGGTTCCGACTAGCGGGCATGAGCAGTTCTTC. Translation gives CASTVPTSGHEQFF.

This chain connects TRBV10-3 to TRBJ1-2; 7 positions match TRBD1. Germline values: CDR1 ENHRY, CDR2 SYGVKD. The CDR3 runs 15 residues. Trimming cost V 4 bases and J 8 bases; bases outside gene matches: 13. CDR3 residues: CAISVMEGALGGYTF. The CDR3 DNA follows: TGTGCCATCAGTGTAATGGAGGGGGCGCTTGGGGGCTACACCTTC.

The rearrangement uses TRBV30 and TRBJ2-1; 14 positions match TRBD2. CDR1 is GTSNPN and CDR2 is SVGIG in the germline V gene (reference sequence). V trimming: 3 bases; J trimming: 8 bases; junction bases outside the gene matches: 6. The CDR3 has 15 residues. CDR3: CAWSLGLAGVDEQFF. The CDR3 nucleotides are TGTGCCTGGAGCCTGGGACTAGCGGGAGTCGATGAGCAGTTCTTC.

The chain carries TRBV27 and TRBJ2-5, with 7 positions matching TRBD1. CDR3 length: 14 residues. The trim removed 6 bases at V and 5 bases at J, leaving 9 bases unmatched. In germline, CDR1 is MNHEY, CDR2 SMNVEV (reference sequence). Here the CDR3 DNA reads TGTGCCAGCAGATATACAGGGGCCGATGAGACCCAGTACTTC. This encodes CASRYTGADETQYF.

This chain uses TRBV11-1 with TRBJ2-7; 7 positions agree with TRBD1. The CDR3 is 14 amino acids. CDR1 is SGHAT and CDR2 is FQDESV in the germline V gene (reference sequence). The J segment lost 4 bases and the V segment lost 3 bases, leaving 6 bases of the junction unmatched. CDR3 residues: CASSFPGGRYEQYF. The CDR3 nucleotides read TGTGCCAGCAGCTTCCCAGGGGGACGATACGAGCAGTACTTC.

This chain connects TRBV19 to TRBJ2-7; possibly TRBD2 for D (5 bases). V was clipped by 2 bases and J by 4 bases, with 15 bases between them. In germline, CDR1 is LNHDA, CDR2 SQIVND (reference sequence). The CDR3 spans 15 residues. The CDR3 DNA reads as TGTGCCAGTAGTATATCCGGGATCAGAGGGTACGAGCAGTACTTC. Protein: CASSISGIRGYEQYF.

V usage is TRBV19 and J usage is TRBJ2-7; 9 bases are a match to TRBD1. The germline V gene has CDR1 LNHDA and CDR2 SQIVND (reference sequence). The CDR3 sequence is 14 residues long. The V and J ends lost 6 bases and 1 base, in that order; junction bases with no gene match: 4. The CDR3 DNA reads as TGTGCCAGTAGGGGGACAGGGTCTTCCTACGAGCAGTACTTC. Protein: CASRGTGSSYEQYF.

The chain joins TRBV2 to TRBJ2-1; 10 bases agree with TRBD2. The V and J ends lost 5 bases and 14 bases, in that order; junction bases with no gene match: 3. Germline CDR1 and CDR2: SNHLY and FYNNEI. The CDR3 extends over 11 amino acids. CDR3 sequence (DNA): TGTGCCAGCAGTCAGCTAGCGGGGGAGTTCTTC. It yields the protein CASSQLAGEFF.

The chain links TRBV7-8 to TRBJ2-7; TRBD1 might be the D (5 bases). The V gene lost 6 bases and the J gene lost 6 bases, with 9 bases spanning the gap. From germline, CDR1 is SGHVS and CDR2 FQNEAQ. The CDR3 sequence is 11 residues long. The DNA of the CDR3 is TGTGCCAGCAGGAAGGGGTCCGAGCAGTACTTC. It is translated as CASRKGSEQYF.